This TCR beta chain was retrieved from a study of T cells in women clearing cervical HPV infection. Whole-study context: Controls were women whose single incident HPV16 infection cleared within 12 months without precancer or cancer. Case blood was drawn a median roughly 160 days after lesion detection. Broader study findings: Effector/memory and HPV-specific T cells were not isolated, and association timing is unknown.

Sequencing was performed with immunoSEQ multiplex PCR; in TCRdb, only in-frame clones are kept and a portion is missing. The sample's table shows 40,000 to 45,000 clones. As for this clone: Antigen unknown. The read ends 3 residues shy of where the CDR3 ends; the end is completed using the germline J gene.

From germline, CDR1 is SGHTA and CDR2 FQGTGA. This CDR3 has 17 amino acids. The specimen sequenced was blood buffy coat. The J gene is TRBJ1-3, the V gene TRBV7-3; the D gene is possibly TRBD1 (5 bases). This TCR derives from a woman between 18 and 75 years old with a cervical HPV16 infection that either progressed to CIN3+ or cleared (not recorded which). Partial CDR3 DNA: TGTGCCAGCAGCCGGGGGAGGGTAGCGGGGGGAGGGAAGCTG. It yields the protein CASSRGRVAGGGKL. The complete CDR3 sequence is CASSRGRVAGGGKLIYF.